Given below is one T cell receptor beta chain in context. Its target is unknown. The sample's treatment: roughly ten-day PBMC culture with coronavirus spike peptide pools or control peptides (ViraFEST assay). V gave up 4 bases and J gave up 2 bases; unmatched junction bases: 11. The CDR3 has 17 residues. The V gene's germline CDR1 is SGHVS and CDR2 FNYEAQ. Scientists ran DNA taken from cultured CD4+ T cells through the Oncomine TCR Beta short-read assay for sequencing. TCRdb used MiXCR to reprocess the PCR reads, holding one entry per CDR3 protein. The sample carries about 7,300 distinct CDR3 sequences, around 60% recorded once. This entry comes from a study of vaccination and CD4 T cells after COVID-19. About the research overall: Each convalescent patient was PCR positive for SARS-CoV-2 on nasal swab; roughly 9 cases were mild and one severe. General study results and limits: This study had few convalescent patients and no early post-infection samples.

The sequencing here drew on cultured CD4+ T cells from blood, taken after SARS-CoV-2 vaccination. This chain links TRBV7-6 with TRBJ2-3; 8 bases line up with TRBD2. This TCR came from a human donor with COVID-19. CDR3 loop: CASSSPPTSASTDTQYF. The CDR3 region has the DNA TGTGCCAGCAGCTCCCCCCCGACTAGCGCTTCCACAGATACGCAGTATTTT. Looking up the rest from reference TRBV7-6 and TRBJ2-3 gives the full variable domain: GAGVSQSPRYKVTKRGQDVALRCDPISGHVSLYWYRQALGQGPEFLTYFNYEAQQDKSGLPNDRFSAERPEGSISTLTIQRTEQRDSAMYRCASSSPPTSASTDTQYFGPGTRLTVL.